What follows is one T cell receptor beta chain and its context. The antigen is unknown. This entry belongs to a study of beta chain features in type 1 diabetes. Study-wide points: Lower insertion and higher deletion counts appeared at VDJ junctions in type 1 diabetes patients. It was among patients, rather than healthy donors, that naive, central memory and Treg TCRB repertoires appeared more similar. A definitive answer on HLA type influencing TCRB rearrangement was not reached here.

V shed 5 bases, J shed 0 bases, and the junction held 12 bases outside the gene matches. The CDR3 runs to 17 residues. Germline values: CDR1 SGHVS, CDR2 FQNEAQ. The authors reverse transcribed all of the isolated RNA, so sequencing captured expressed TCRB transcripts. The data were produced by immunoSEQ multiplex PCR, yet TCRdb's version contains in-frame clones alone and is incomplete. The sample consists of about 320,000 clones, 14% of them appearing once. Each donor gave one heparinised blood draw averaging about 116 mL. This chain connects TRBV7-8 to TRBJ2-7; 8 nucleotides match TRBD2. The source of this sequence is a man under 40 in good health. Sequencing input: central memory CD4+ T cells from blood. The CDR3 reads CASSPTGGSKHSYEQYF. Here the CDR3 DNA reads TGTGCCAGCAGCCCCACGGGGGGGTCCAAGCACTCCTACGAGCAGTACTTC. The entire variable domain, with the rest obtained from reference TRBV7-8 and TRBJ2-7, is as follows: GAGVSQSPRYKVAKRGQDVALRCDPISGHVSLFWYQQALGQGPEFLTYFQNEAQLDKSGLPSDRFFAERPEGSVSTLKIQRTQQEDSAVYLCASSPTGGSKHSYEQYFGPGTRLTVT.